Shown below are 17 T cell receptor beta chains from a single sample sequenced in a study of cytomegalovirus exposure and HLA in healthy donors. PCR was performed using 60 Vbeta and 13 Jbeta primers. The data were produced by immunoSEQ multiplex PCR, yet TCRdb's version contains in-frame clones alone and is incomplete. The repertoire holds nearly 200,000 clones, 82% seen once, with roughly 0.097% in the top ten. Sample: PBMCs. Receptors were obtained from a boy between 2 and 15 years old in good health and CMV-seronegative.

CDR3 sequence reads: CASSRGTGDIYEQYF. The CDR3 DNA reads TGTGCCAGCTCACGAGGGACAGGGGACATCTACGAGCAGTACTTC. The gene calls are TRBV18 and TRBJ2-7, with 10 bases lining up with TRBD1. J gave up 3 bases and V 4 bases, and 6 bases lay outside the gene matches. Germline CDR1 reads KGHSH; CDR2 reads LQKENI. The CDR3 runs to 15 residues.

The rearrangement uses TRBV30 and TRBJ2-7; 8 bases are a match to TRBD2. V lost 0 bases to trimming and J lost 3 bases; unmatched junction nucleotides: 4. Germline V lookup: CDR1 GTSNPN, CDR2 SVGIG (reference sequence). CDR3 size: 14 residues. The CDR3: CAWSVGLAGYEQYF. For the CDR3, the DNA is TGTGCCTGGAGTGTAGGGCTAGCGGGCTACGAGCAGTACTTC.

J is TRBJ2-3 and V is TRBV27, with a tentative D call TRBD2 (6 bases). The CDR3 has 16 amino acids. V dropped 4 bases and J dropped 3 bases, with 17 bases sitting between them. CDR1 MNHEY and CDR2 SMNVEV come from the germline V gene (reference sequence). CDR3 in amino acids: CASSYGSGGLTDTQYF. The CDR3 nucleotides read TGTGCCAGCAGTTACGGCTCCGGGGGTTTAACAGATACGCAGTATTTT.

The CDR3 nucleotides read TGTGCCAGCAGCTTGGATCATCCCCAATTTTTCGAAAAACTGTTTTTT. It translates to CASSLDHPQFFEKLFF. V usage is TRBV5-5 and J usage is TRBJ1-4, with D hard to call. The CDR3 extends over 16 amino acids. V was clipped by 0 bases and J by 8 bases, with 17 bases between them. Looked up from germline, CDR1 is SGHKS and CDR2 is YYEKEE (reference sequence).

This clone was recorded a few times. The chain joins TRBV7-3 to TRBJ1-1; TRBD1 agrees at 8 bases. This CDR3 region has 17 residues. The V and J ends lost 1 base and 7 bases, in that order; junction bases with no gene match: 14. Per the germline V gene, CDR1 is SGHTA and CDR2 is FQGTGA. CDR3 bases: TGTGCCAGCAGCTTAATCGGGAGCGCAGGGGGCGATGGTGAAGCTTTCTTT. Protein sequence: CASSLIGSAGGDGEAFF.

In DNA form, the CDR3 reads TGTGCCAGCAGTTACGGGACTCCTCCCCTAAAACTGTTTTTT. This gives the protein CASSYGTPPLKLFF. The chain joins TRBV6-5 to TRBJ1-4; perhaps TRBD1 as D (5 bases). Per germline, CDR1 MNHEY and CDR2 SVGAGI. Trimming left V 2 bases short and J 10 bases short, with 14 bases between. The CDR3 contains 14 residues.

The rearrangement links TRBV5-1 to TRBJ2-7; TRBD1 matches 9 bases. CDR3 length equals 17 residues. From germline, CDR1 is SGHRS and CDR2 YFSETQ. Losses at the gene ends were 4 bases for V and 5 bases for J; bases not matched to a gene: 16. This CDR3 is CASSLMPPGQGLNEQYF. CDR3 coding DNA: TGCGCCAGCAGCCTAATGCCGCCGGGACAGGGTCTGAACGAGCAGTACTTC.

This clone has a handful of counts. V and J are TRBV11-2 and TRBJ2-7; no clear D. Per the germline V gene, CDR1 is SGHAT and CDR2 is FQNNGV. The CDR3 sequence is 15 residues long. V was shortened by 1 base and J by 10 bases, with 20 bases between the two germline ends. The CDR3, as DNA: TGTGCCAGCAGCTTAGGCAGTCCCCTCTCAGGAAGACAGTACTTC. Its translation: CASSLGSPLSGRQYF.

V gene TRBV6-5 combines with J gene TRBJ2-7, with 11 bases lining up with TRBD1. The germline V gene encodes CDR1 MNHEY and CDR2 SVGAGI. The V segment lost 6 bases and the J segment 4 bases; nucleotides outside the gene matches: 8. CDR3 length: 15 amino acids. This chain's CDR3 is CASSLNRDRGYEQYF. The CDR3 nucleotides read TGTGCCAGCAGCCTGAATCGGGACAGGGGGTACGAGCAGTACTTC.

V is TRBV2 and J is TRBJ2-7; 7 bases line up with TRBD2. Unmatched junction bases numbered 11, after V lost 8 bases and J lost 4 bases. CDR3 length equals 14 residues. Germline V gene data show CDR1 as SNHLY and CDR2 as FYNNEI. The chain's CDR3 is CASGGGRRRYEQYF. DNA for the CDR3: TGTGCCAGCGGGGGGGGAAGACGGAGGTACGAGCAGTACTTC.

The chain combines TRBV5-6 with TRBJ1-2; the match to TRBD1 covers 9 bases. Unmatched junction bases numbered 11, after V lost 2 bases and J lost 0 bases. Germline CDR1 and CDR2: SGHDT and YYEEEE. CDR3 size: 18 residues. CDR3 in amino acids: CASSFPPYRGPSNYGYTF. In DNA form, the CDR3 reads TGTGCCAGCAGCTTCCCCCCCTACAGGGGGCCCTCTAACTATGGCTACACCTTC.

This sequence joins TRBV9 and TRBJ2-4, with D perhaps matching TRBD2 (7 bases). Trimming stripped 2 bases from V and 5 bases from J, with 8 bases between. Germline lookup yields CDR1 SGDLS and CDR2 YYNGEE. This CDR3 has 13 amino acids. DNA of the CDR3: TGTGCCAGCAGCGTCGGGGGGCAAAACATTCAGTACTTC. Amino acid sequence: CASSVGGQNIQYF.

The chain uses TRBV30 and TRBJ1-4; the D gene is possibly TRBD1 (5 bases). V was shortened by 0 bases and J by 0 bases, with 11 bases between the two germline ends. Germline CDR1 is GTSNPN and CDR2 is SVGIG (reference sequence). The length of the CDR3 is 16 residues. The CDR3 here is CAWSVGQGTTNEKLFF. CDR3 bases: TGTGCCTGGAGTGTTGGGCAGGGAACAACTAATGAAAAACTGTTTTTT.

V gene TRBV6-1 combines with J gene TRBJ2-3; a weak D match, TRBD2 (6 bases). V lost 4 bases to trimming and J lost 2 bases, with 16 bases between them. The CDR3 is made up of 16 amino acids. Germline CDR1 is MNHNS and CDR2 is SASEGT. The DNA for the CDR3 is TGTGCCAGCAGTGGACCGGGACTCCCACTCACAGATACGCAGTATTTT. This gives the protein CASSGPGLPLTDTQYF.

This sequence joins TRBV4-2 and TRBJ2-7; D perhaps matches TRBD1 (7 bases). From germline, CDR1 is LGHNA and CDR2 YNFKEQ. V was shortened by 1 base and J by 2 bases, with 15 bases between the two germline ends. This CDR3 is built from 16 residues. CDR3 DNA: TGTGCCAGCAGCCAAGTGGGGAGGACAGGAACCTACGAGCAGTACTTC. Translating gives CASSQVGRTGTYEQYF.

The chain is built from TRBV9 and TRBJ1-5, with a tentative D call TRBD1 (5 bases). The V and J ends lost 6 bases and 5 bases respectively, with 9 bases between them. Germline CDR1 and CDR2: SGDLS and YYNGEE. The CDR3 consists of 12 residues. In DNA, the CDR3 is TGTGCCAGCACCGGAGGGGATCAGCCCCAGCATTTT. It codes for CASTGGDQPQHF.

A word on this clone: The same CDR3 also results from other DNA sequences found in this sample. The J gene is TRBJ1-4, the V gene TRBV5-4; 8 nucleotides line up with TRBD1. The ends lost 0 bases at V and 7 bases at J; junction bases unmatched: 2. CDR1 is SGHNT and CDR2 is YYREEE in the germline V gene (reference sequence). The CDR3 consists of 14 residues. CDR3 residues: CASSLDRGAEKLFF. In DNA form, the CDR3 reads TGTGCCAGCAGCTTGGACAGGGGGGCTGAAAAACTGTTTTTT.